This is a list of T cell receptor beta chains from one sample in a study of OX40 agonist ivuxolimab in advanced cancers. Libraries were prepared by immunoSEQ multiplex PCR; TCRdb keeps only in-frame clonotypes and omits some of them. The table has more than 45,000 clones, roughly nine tenths seen once. This specimen consisted of CD4+ or CD8+ T cells sorted from blood, obtained in a trial of the OX40 agonist ivuxolimab. These receptors came from an adult with an advanced solid tumor such as melanoma, head and neck, liver or kidney cancer. Both conserved end residues are part of each CDR3. A D gene is named only where the DNA matches it firmly. A clone size is listed for some rows: how often the clone was seen (once, few, many), or a class if it is expanded.

NA	TRBJ2-3	TRBV21-1	NA	CARGGGEGTDTQYF	TGTGCCAGAGGGGGGGGAGAGGGCACAGATACGCAGTATTTT
NA	TRBJ2-3	TRBV2	NA	CASRPLLSGTDTQYF	TGTGCCAGCAGGCCCTTGCTTAGCGGCACAGATACGCAGTATTTT
NA	TRBJ2-7	TRBV19	NA	CASSIGGGYEQYF	TGTGCCAGTAGTATCGGAGGGGGCTACGAGCAGTACTTC
NA	TRBJ1-2	TRBV9	NA	CASSAEGSSYGYTF	TGTGCCAGCAGCGCAGAGGGCAGTTCCTATGGCTACACCTTC
once	TRBJ1-1	TRBV7-9	NA	CASSLNGGSEAFF	TGTGCCAGCAGCTTAAATGGAGGGAGTGAAGCTTTCTTT
NA	TRBJ1-4	TRBV6-1	TRBD1	CASSALTGSNEKLFF	TGTGCCAGCAGTGCGTTGACAGGGTCCAATGAAAAACTGTTTTTT
NA	TRBJ1-5	TRBV27	NA	CASSLWGGGNQPQHF	TGTGCCAGCAGTTTATGGGGGGGCGGCAATCAGCCCCAGCATTTT
NA	TRBJ2-7	TRBV29-1	NA	CSVVADGPVAYEQYF	TGCAGCGTTGTCGCGGACGGCCCGGTTGCCTACGAGCAGTACTTC
once	TRBJ2-7	TRBV5-5	TRBD1	CASSLEGTGPLGYF	TGTGCCAGCAGCTTGGAGGGGACAGGGCCCCTAGGGTACTTC
NA	TRBJ1-4	TRBV7-9	NA	CASSSSSGVEKLFF	TGTGCCAGCAGCTCGAGTTCAGGGGTTGAAAAACTGTTTTTT
NA	TRBJ1-1	TRBV6-6	NA	CASSTGSVTEAFF	TGTGCCAGCAGTACAGGGTCCGTCACTGAAGCTTTCTTT
NA	TRBJ2-7	TRBV19	TRBD1	CASSMGQFSYEQYF	TGTGCCAGTAGTATGGGACAGTTCTCCTACGAGCAGTACTTC
NA	TRBJ2-5	TRBV5-4	TRBD2	CASSLWGGRKETQYF	TGTGCCAGCAGCTTGTGGGGCGGGAGGAAAGAGACCCAGTACTTC
NA	TRBJ2-1	TRBV11-2	TRBD2	CASSLDPGGPWNEQFF	TGTGCCAGCAGCTTAGATCCGGGAGGGCCGTGGAATGAGCAGTTCTTC
NA	TRBJ2-5	TRBV7-6	NA	CASSPGSEETQYF	TGTGCCAGCAGCCCGGGATCGGAGGAGACCCAGTACTTC
few	TRBJ2-7	TRBV29-1	NA	CSVSGGYEQYF	TGCAGCGTATCAGGCGGGTACGAGCAGTACTTC
NA	TRBJ2-7	TRBV27	TRBD1	CASSYSGTGVGEQYF	TGTGCCAGCAGTTACTCCGGGACAGGGGTTGGCGAGCAGTACTTC
NA	TRBJ2-1	TRBV2	TRBD2	CASSESAPWAGSVAGSNEQFF	TGTGCCAGCAGTGAAAGTGCCCCCTGGGCAGGCAGTGTAGCGGGAAGCAATGAGCAGTTCTTC
few	TRBJ2-5	TRBV27	NA	CASSLDGQETQYF	TGTGCCAGCAGTTTAGACGGGCAAGAGACCCAGTACTTC
NA	TRBJ2-1	TRBV7-9	TRBD2	CASSSLTTSQPAYNEQFF	TGTGCCAGCAGCTCCTTAACGACTAGCCAGCCAGCCTACAATGAGCAGTTCTTC
NA	TRBJ1-1	TRBV5-1	NA	CASSLDPEENTEAFF	TGCGCCAGCAGCTTGGATCCGGAGGAGAACACTGAAGCTTTCTTT
NA	TRBJ2-3	TRBV4-3	TRBD2	CASSQDLAVTPGDTQYF	TGCGCCAGCAGCCAAGACCTAGCGGTTACCCCGGGGGATACGCAGTATTTT
NA	TRBJ2-7	TRBV19	NA	CASSNGLSGSGEQYF	TGTGCCAGTAGTAACGGACTGTCGGGATCGGGTGAGCAGTACTTC
NA	TRBJ1-4	TRBV28	NA	CASSLVRESTNEKLFF	TGTGCCAGCAGTTTAGTCCGGGAATCAACTAATGAAAAACTGTTTTTT
NA	TRBJ2-7	TRBV15	TRBD2	CATSSPGLANHEQYF	TGTGCCACCAGCAGTCCGGGACTAGCGAACCACGAGCAGTACTTC
NA	TRBJ2-1	TRBV7-9	NA	CASSPGEGAVEQFF	TGTGCCAGCAGCCCAGGGGAGGGGGCGGTTGAGCAGTTCTTC
NA	TRBJ2-7	TRBV6-1	NA	CASSEGTHEQYF	TGTGCCAGCAGTGAAGGGACGCACGAGCAGTACTTC
NA	TRBJ2-2	TRBV21-1	NA	CASSKGQTGGSTGELFF	TGTGCCAGCAGCAAAGGGCAGACAGGGGGCAGCACCGGGGAGCTGTTTTTT
NA	TRBJ1-6	TRBV28	NA	CASSHRQLHSPLHF	TGTGCCAGCAGTCACCGACAGCTCCATTCACCCCTCCACTTT
NA	TRBJ1-5	TRBV5-1	NA	CASSLEPSTFNQPQHF	TGCGCCAGCAGCTTGGAACCCAGTACTTTCAATCAGCCCCAGCATTTT
NA	TRBJ2-3	TRBV27	NA	CASSLAGSTDTQYF	TGTGCCAGCAGTTTGGCGGGGAGCACAGATACGCAGTATTTT
NA	TRBJ2-1	TRBV28	TRBD2	CASSETRTSGTFYNEQFF	TGTGCCAGCAGTGAGACCCGGACTAGCGGGACCTTCTACAATGAGCAGTTCTTC
NA	TRBJ2-1	TRBV27	TRBD2	CASSFSGTSGSSYNEQFF	TGTGCCAGCAGTTTCTCCGGGACTAGCGGGAGCTCCTACAATGAGCAGTTCTTC
NA	TRBJ2-1	TRBV7-6	NA	CASSSRGGIYNEQFF	TGTGCCAGCAGCTCGAGAGGGGGAATCTACAATGAGCAGTTCTTC
few	TRBJ2-1	TRBV6-6	TRBD2	CASSPGLESLNEQFF	TGTGCCAGCAGTCCGGGACTAGAGTCTCTCAATGAGCAGTTCTTC
NA	TRBJ2-7	TRBV28	NA	CASSLQRVLEQYF	TGTGCCAGCAGTTTACAGCGGGTGCTTGAGCAGTACTTC
once	TRBJ1-2	TRBV7-9	NA	CASSLDVGSYGYTF	TGTGCCAGCAGCTTAGATGTGGGTTCTTATGGCTACACCTTC
NA	TRBJ2-7	TRBV28	NA	CASSLDGGPTYEQYF	TGTGCCAGCAGTTTAGATGGGGGGCCGACCTACGAGCAGTACTTC
NA	TRBJ1-4	TRBV21-1	NA	CASSLAGQGDPNEKLFF	TGTGCCAGCAGCCTGGCGGGACAGGGAGATCCTAATGAAAAACTGTTTTTT
NA	TRBJ2-1	TRBV19	NA	CASSVLDGAEQFF	TGTGCCAGTAGTGTCCTTGACGGGGCGGAGCAGTTCTTC
NA	TRBJ2-7	TRBV9	NA	CASSKGIGEQYF	TGTGCCAGCAGCAAAGGGATCGGCGAGCAGTACTTC
NA	TRBJ2-7	TRBV28	TRBD2	CASSPGAGRADSYEQYF	TGTGCCAGCAGTCCAGGGGCCGGGAGGGCCGACTCCTACGAGCAGTACTTC
once	TRBJ2-7	TRBV7-9	NA	CASSLLTVRDEQYF	TGTGCCAGCAGCTTATTGACAGTCCGAGACGAGCAGTACTTC
NA	TRBJ2-5	TRBV7-6	TRBD2	CASSSPPQPGRARKTQYF	TGTGCCAGCAGCTCCCCCCCTCAACCCGGGAGGGCTAGGAAGACCCAGTACTTC
NA	TRBJ2-7	TRBV6-6	NA	CASSPTSWAYEQYF	TGTGCCAGCAGTCCGACATCCTGGGCCTACGAGCAGTACTTC
NA	TRBJ1-4	TRBV11-2	NA	CASSFYLSTNEKLFF	TGTGCCAGCAGCTTCTATCTCTCAACTAATGAAAAACTGTTTTTT
NA	TRBJ2-7	TRBV27	NA	CASSLGGQTYEQYF	TGTGCCAGCAGCTTAGGAGGACAGACCTACGAGCAGTACTTC
once	TRBJ2-2	TRBV11-1	NA	CASSLGDLNTGELFF	TGTGCCAGCAGCTTAGGAGATTTGAACACCGGGGAGCTGTTTTTT
NA	TRBJ2-1	TRBV20-1	NA	CSARSNEQFF	TGCTCCGCTAGGAGCAATGAGCAGTTCTTC
NA	TRBJ2-1	TRBV30	NA	CAWKEGPEQFF	TGTGCCTGGAAGGAGGGGCCTGAGCAGTTCTTC
NA	TRBJ2-1	TRBV4-3	TRBD1	CASSQSDRGNEQFF	TGCGCCAGCAGCCAATCGGACAGGGGCAATGAGCAGTTCTTC
NA	TRBJ2-1	TRBV4-3	NA	CASSPRDNDNEQFF	TGCGCCAGCAGCCCCCGGGACAACGACAATGAGCAGTTCTTC
NA	TRBJ1-3	TRBV13	TRBD1	CASSSWTGSGNTIYF	TGTGCCAGCAGCTCCTGGACAGGGTCAGGAAACACCATATATTTT
once	TRBJ2-7	TRBV5-6	TRBD2	CASTSGLAGAVGYEQYF	TGTGCCAGCACCTCCGGACTAGCGGGAGCGGTTGGTTACGAGCAGTACTTC
NA	TRBJ2-3	TRBV9	TRBD2	CASSVGGLAGGYGTDTQYF	TGTGCCAGCAGCGTAGGAGGACTAGCGGGAGGGTACGGCACAGATACGCAGTATTTT
NA	TRBJ1-2	TRBV6-5	NA	CASRPGYSYGYTF	TGTGCCAGCAGACCCGGGTACTCCTATGGCTACACCTTC
NA	TRBJ2-3	TRBV4-1	NA	CASSRWEGAADTQYF	TGCGCCAGCAGCCGGTGGGAGGGGGCCGCAGATACGCAGTATTTT
NA	TRBJ2-5	TRBV6-5	NA	CASKTDEIQETQYF	TGTGCCAGCAAGACGGATGAGATACAAGAGACCCAGTACTTC
NA	TRBJ2-2	TRBV7-3	NA	CASSFYPHTGELFF	TGTGCCAGCAGCTTTTACCCTCACACCGGGGAGCTGTTTTTT